Here is one T cell receptor (beta chain) with its context. The target antigen is unknown. There are 15 residues in the CDR3. Germline CDR1 is MNHEY and CDR2 is SVGAGI. The V end was cut by 5 bases, the J end by 1 base, with 14 bases between. From blood, roughly 250-550 ng of genomic DNA served as TRB template. BIOMED2 TRB-A/B primer pools were used in multiplex TRB PCR. In TCRdb, the multiplex PCR reads were re-called with MiXCR into one record per CDR3 protein. The sample includes around 8,000 distinct CDR3 sequences, 40% of them seen just once. This record comes from a study of T and B cells in COVID-19 patients. Study context: Critical illness requiring mechanical ventilation or extracorporeal membrane oxygenation affected three fifths of the roughly 20 active-infection patients.

Regarding the study as a whole: Few blood samples existed from mildly ill patients during symptoms or early in severe cases. Patients with COVID-19 reportedly showed strongly skewed T cell receptor beta variable and joining gene usage.

The TCR sequence derives from a human donor who had recovered from COVID-19. V is TRBV6-5 and J is TRBJ1-1, with a possible D match to TRBD1 (5 bases). Specimen: blood. The CDR3 is CASSPSWGKNTEAFF. The CDR3, as DNA: TGTGCCAGCAGTCCTTCTTGGGGGAAGAACACTGAAGCTTTCTTT.